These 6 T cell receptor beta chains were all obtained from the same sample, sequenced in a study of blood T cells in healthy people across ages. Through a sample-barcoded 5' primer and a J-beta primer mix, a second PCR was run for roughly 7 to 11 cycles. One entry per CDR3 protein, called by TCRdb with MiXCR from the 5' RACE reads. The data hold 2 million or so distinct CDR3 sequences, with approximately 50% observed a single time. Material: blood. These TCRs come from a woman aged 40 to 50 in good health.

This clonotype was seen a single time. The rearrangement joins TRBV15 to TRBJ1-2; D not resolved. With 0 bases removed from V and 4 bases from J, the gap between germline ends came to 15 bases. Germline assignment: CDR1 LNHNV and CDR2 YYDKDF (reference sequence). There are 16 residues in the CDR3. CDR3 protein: CATSRDAEGSGYGYTF. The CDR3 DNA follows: TGTGCCACCAGCAGAGATGCAGAGGGTTCGGGCTATGGCTACACCTTC.

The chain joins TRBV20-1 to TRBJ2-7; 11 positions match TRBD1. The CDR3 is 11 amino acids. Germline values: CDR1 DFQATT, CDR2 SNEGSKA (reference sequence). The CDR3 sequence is CMGQGDYEQYF. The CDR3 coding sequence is TGCATGGGACAGGGGGACTACGAGCAGTACTTC.

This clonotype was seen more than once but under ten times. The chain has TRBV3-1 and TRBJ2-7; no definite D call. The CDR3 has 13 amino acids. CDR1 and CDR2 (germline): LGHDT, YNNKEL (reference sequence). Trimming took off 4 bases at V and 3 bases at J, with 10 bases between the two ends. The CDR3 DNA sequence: TGTGCCAGCAGCCGTACTGCCTACTACGAGCAGTACTTC. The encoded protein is CASSRTAYYEQYF.

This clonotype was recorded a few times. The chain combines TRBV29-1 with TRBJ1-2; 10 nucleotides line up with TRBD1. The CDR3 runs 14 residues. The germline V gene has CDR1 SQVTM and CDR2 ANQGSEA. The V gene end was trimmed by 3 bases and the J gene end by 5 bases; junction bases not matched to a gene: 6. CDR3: CSVEGTGVGYGYTF. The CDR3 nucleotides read TGCAGCGTTGAGGGGACAGGGGTAGGATATGGCTACACCTTC.

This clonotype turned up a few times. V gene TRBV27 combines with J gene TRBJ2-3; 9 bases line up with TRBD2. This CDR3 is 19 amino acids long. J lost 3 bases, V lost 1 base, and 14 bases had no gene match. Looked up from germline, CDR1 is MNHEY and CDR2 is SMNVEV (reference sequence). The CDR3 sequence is CASSLLRWRGGWITDTQYF. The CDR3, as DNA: TGTGCCAGCAGTTTATTAAGGTGGCGGGGGGGATGGATAACAGATACGCAGTATTTT.

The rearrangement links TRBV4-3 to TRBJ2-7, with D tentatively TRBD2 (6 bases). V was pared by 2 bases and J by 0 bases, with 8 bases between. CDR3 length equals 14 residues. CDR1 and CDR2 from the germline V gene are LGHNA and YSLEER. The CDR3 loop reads CASSQSRGSYEQYF. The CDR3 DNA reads TGCGCCAGCAGCCAATCGCGGGGCTCCTACGAGCAGTACTTC.